The rows below give T cell receptor beta chains drawn from one sample of a study of blood T cells in healthy people across ages. MiXCR was run by TCRdb on the 5' RACE reads, yielding one entry per CDR3 protein. The top ten hold under 4% of the sample, which has over 600,000 distinct CDR3 sequences, more than 20% seen once. Sequenced material: blood. These receptors were taken from a man aged 70-80 years in good health. The CDR3 runs from the conserved cysteine through the conserved F or W. A D gene is named only where the DNA matches it firmly. Where a row states a size, it is once, few, many or the class of an expanded clone; other rows omit it.

D	V	J	size	DNA	CDR3
.	TRBV7-9	TRBJ2-1	.	TGTGCCAGCAGCTTAGCGCTTTGGGGCCATGAGCAGTTCTTC	CASSLALWGHEQFF
TRBD1	TRBV5-1	TRBJ2-4	few	TGCGCCAGCAGCTCCTGGACAGGGGGCTTGAAAAACATTCAGTACTTC	CASSSWTGGLKNIQYF
.	TRBV29-1	TRBJ2-4	.	TGCAGCGTTTCTGGACAGAGTAGTTTCATAGCCAAAAACATTCAGTACTTC	CSVSGQSSFIAKNIQYF
.	TRBV7-9	TRBJ1-1	once	TGTGCCAGCAGCTTATCTAGCCAGGGAGCTTTCTTT	CASSLSSQGAFF
TRBD2	TRBV28	TRBJ2-2	few	TGTGCCAGCAATGAAAGGACTAGCGGGACCGGGGAGCTGTTTTTT	CASNERTSGTGELFF
TRBD2	TRBV5-1	TRBJ2-1	.	TGCGCCAGCAGCTGGCTGACTAGCGGGAAAAGCGATGAGCAGTTCTTC	CASSWLTSGKSDEQFF
TRBD1	TRBV20-1	TRBJ2-1	.	TGCAGTGCTAGATCCGGGACAGGGCGTCTTGAGCAGTTCTTC	CSARSGTGRLEQFF
TRBD1	TRBV9	TRBJ1-4	.	TGTGCCAGCAGCGCGACAGGGTGGGACGAAAAACTGTTTTTT	CASSATGWDEKLFF
.	TRBV6-6	TRBJ1-1	.	TGTGCCAGCAGTTACAGTCTGCTTCCTTCTAACACTGAAGCTTTCTTT	CASSYSLLPSNTEAFF
TRBD2	TRBV20-1	TRBJ2-1	few	TGCAGTGCTAGATCACTAGCGGGTATAAGCTCCTACAATGAGCAGTTCTTC	CSARSLAGISSYNEQFF
.	TRBV28	TRBJ2-1	few	TGTGCCAGTCTGAATCGGGGGCAGGAGGGCAATGAGCAGTTCTTC	CASLNRGQEGNEQFF
.	TRBV7-2	TRBJ2-1	few	TGTGCCAGCAGCCGCGACAGAAACAATGAGCAGTTCTTC	CASSRDRNNEQFF
TRBD1	TRBV5-1	TRBJ1-5	.	TGCGCCAGCAGCTTGGGAGGGACAGAGGATCAGCCCCAGCATTTT	CASSLGGTEDQPQHF
TRBD2	TRBV7-8	TRBJ2-1	few	TGTGCCAGCAGCACTGGACTAGCGGAGTACAATGAGCAGTTCTTC	CASSTGLAEYNEQFF
.	TRBV5-1	TRBJ2-5	.	TGCGCCAGCAGCAGGACAGAGATAGAGACCCAGTACTTC	CASSRTEIETQYF
TRBD2	TRBV5-1	TRBJ2-3	few	TGCGCCAGCCAGACTGCGGGAGGCACAGATACGCAGTATTTT	CASQTAGGTDTQYF
TRBD1	TRBV6-1	TRBJ2-3	few	TGTGCCAGCAGTGAAGCTCGGGGACAGGGGAGGGCAGATACGCAGTATTTT	CASSEARGQGRADTQYF
.	TRBV6-6	TRBJ2-1	.	TGTGACACGGCCCCGAGGGCCCCCTACAATGAGCAGTTCTTC	CDTAPRAPYNEQFF
TRBD2	TRBV6-2/TRBV6-3	TRBJ2-2	.	TGTGCCAGCAGAGAAGATAATAGCGGGAGTTTAATCACCGGGGAGCTGTTTTTT	CASREDNSGSLITGELFF
TRBD2	TRBV5-5	TRBJ2-1	.	TGTGCCAGCAGCTTAGGACTAGTTCACGAGCAGTTCTTC	CASSLGLVHEQFF
TRBD2	TRBV10-3	TRBJ2-5	.	TGTGCCATCAGTTCTCTCGGGACTAGGCGGCTTTGGGAAGAGACCCAGTACTTC	CAISSLGTRRLWEETQYF
.	TRBV5-1	TRBJ2-1	few	TGCGCCAGCAGCCCCCCCGACGGCTCCTACAATGAGCAGTTCTTC	CASSPPDGSYNEQFF
TRBD2	TRBV5-1	TRBJ2-1	.	TGCGCCAGCAGCGGACAGGGGAGAGGGACTAGCGGGGACTTGGAGCAGTTCTTC	CASSGQGRGTSGDLEQFF
.	TRBV24-1	TRBJ1-2	.	TGTGCCACCAGCTCCCTGGGCGTCGGAGGCTACACCTTC	CATSSLGVGGYTF
.	TRBV29-1	TRBJ2-1	.	TGCAGCGTTGGGCAGACCAACAATGAGCAGTTCTTC	CSVGQTNNEQFF
TRBD1	TRBV7-8	TRBJ1-5	few	TGTGCCAGCAGCTTAGCTCCGGGACAGGGAGATCAGCCCCAGCATTTT	CASSLAPGQGDQPQHF
.	TRBV7-9	TRBJ2-7	few	TGTGCCAGCCACCGGGACGATAACTACGAGCAGTACTTC	CASHRDDNYEQYF